The 2 T cell receptor beta chains given below trace back to one sample, sequenced in a study of T cells in Graves' hyperthyroidism and ophthalmopathy. From RNA transcripts, TCR beta CDR3 regions were amplified. Primed by the HTBI set, a first-round RT-PCR was run on the TCR CDR3. TCRdb independently ran MiXCR on the multiplex PCR reads; one entry per CDR3 protein. The sample holds hundreds of thousands of distinct CDR3 sequences, about 17% seen once. The sequenced sample was blood. The receptors here all came from a woman aged 45 to 65 with Graves' hyperthyroidism that later progressed to Graves' ophthalmopathy.

V usage is TRBV5-1 and J usage is TRBJ2-3; D is uncertain. This CDR3 spans 14 amino acids. Trimming shortened V by 4 bases and J by 0 bases, and 9 bases separated the two germline ends. CDR1 and CDR2 (germline): SGHRS, YFSETQ. This CDR3 reads CASSGSSSTDTQYF. CDR3 nucleotides: TGCGCCAGCAGCGGCAGCTCTAGCACAGATACGCAGTATTTT.

This chain links TRBV6-1 with TRBJ2-1; 11 positions match TRBD2. Germline assignment: CDR1 MNHNS and CDR2 SASEGT. CDR3 size: 15 residues. Trimming cost V 1 base and J 9 bases; bases outside gene matches: 5. CDR3 bases: TGTGCCAGCAGTGAAGTACTAGCGGGAGCGAGTGAGCAGTTCTTC. Amino acids: CASSEVLAGASEQFF.